The subject of this entry is one T cell receptor (beta chain). Measured with immunoSEQ multiplex PCR; TCRdb has only the in-frame clones, and not every one. The sample carries about 80,000 clones, approximately 88% recorded once. V lost 5 bases and J lost 6, with 13 bases in between. The CDR3 is 13 residues long. Germline V gene lookup returns CDR1 SGHTA and CDR2 FQGNSA. This entry belongs to a study of blood T cell repertoires in COVID-19. Sequenced: peripheral blood. The V call is TRBV7-2, the J call TRBJ1-2; possibly TRBD1 for D (5 bases). This receptor was identified in a woman of 80 years or more with acute or convalescent COVID-19. The CDR3 spells CASSPNGANGYTF. In DNA, the CDR3 is TGTGCCAGCAGCCCTAATGGGGCGAATGGCTACACCTTC.